This TCR beta chain was profiled in a study of T cells after yellow fever vaccination. This clonotype was recorded many times. Its antigen remains unknown. The TCR cDNA carried a universal primer site and UMIs from 5'RACE template switching. Each CDR3 protein is one row after TCRdb ran MiXCR on the 5' RACE reads. The sample holds a few hundred thousand distinct CDR3 sequences, roughly 3.5% seen once. This CDR3 spans 14 amino acids. V dropped 5 bases and J dropped 8; count of bases not matched to a gene: 5. The germline gives CDR1 SEHNR, CDR2 FQNEAQ (reference sequence). General study results and limits: On re-exposure, the response was weaker but peaked faster, at day 5 versus 15.

The TCR sequence derives from a man aged 18 to 29 who received the YFV17D yellow fever vaccine. V usage is TRBV7-9 and J usage is TRBJ2-1; 11 nucleotides align to TRBD1. Material: PBMCs, obtained on the day of the yellow fever booster vaccination. The CDR3: CASSAGQGADEQFF. The CDR3 nucleotides read TGTGCCAGCAGCGCAGGACAGGGGGCTGATGAGCAGTTCTTC. Full variable domain (missing parts from reference TRBV7-9 and TRBJ2-1): DTGVSQNPRHKITKRGQNVTFRCDPISEHNRLYWYRQTLGQGPEFLTYFQNEAQLEKSRLLSDRFSAERPKGSFSTLEIQRTEQGDSAMYLCASSAGQGADEQFFGPGTRLTVL.